This T cell receptor beta chain was captured by sequencing in a study of cytomegalovirus exposure and HLA in healthy donors (dated by TCRdb to about 2017). Regarding the complete study: According to an earlier analysis of 587 of the donors, some 180 million T cells yielded roughly 100 million unique TCR beta sequences and about 280 Gb of sequence data. An early release that covered about 600 HLA-typed donors contained approximately 300 gigabases of sequencing data and some 87 million unique TCR sequences. Of the roughly 400 genotyped donors, over 65% fell in the genetic ancestry cluster associated with self-reported Caucasian donors. The aim of the study was to test whether cataloging public T cell receptors could identify signatures of past pathogen exposure. The study used immunosequencing to profile the T cell repertoires of 670 or so subjects and linked those repertoires to cytomegalovirus serostatus. In addition to the first cohort of around 670 subjects, a separate validation cohort of approximately 130 different subjects was used. High-throughput TCR immunosequencing, statistical association of individual TCRs with disease status, and machine learning were combined to predict cytomegalovirus infection status. A later analysis re-analyzed previously published TCR beta repertoires from approximately 670 donors and added high-resolution HLA genotyping to study TCR occurrence patterns. Rather than using new phenotypic data, the later analysis identified candidate immune exposures from TCR beta sequences and from how often those sequences occurred across donors. To decide whether each TCR beta V gene segment behaved as functional or pseudogenic, an earlier analysis of approximately 600 of the donors relied on high-throughput TCR beta sequencing. Donor age, sex, ethnicity and CMV serostatus were compiled alongside the repertoire data. A later genetic analysis used genome-wide SNP genotypes for about 55% of the 666 donors, treating that subset as a discovery cohort. All discovery cohort repertoires had been generated using a single sequencing platform. Class I and class II HLA loci were covered by the typing at four-digit resolution. Typing coverage varied by locus: about 629-640 donors for A, B, C, DRB1 and DQB1; around 560 for DQA1; around 610 for DPA1; roughly 450 for DPB1. Roughly 5 DR-DQ haplotypes were handled as single units for association and clustering because linkage in the cohort was strong. Across 398 genotyped donors of the cohort, an average of about 200,000 unique TCR beta nucleotide sequences per donor were sequenced, and roughly a sixth of those sequences were non-productive. Study-level results and caveats: The classifier was reported to diagnose cytomegalovirus status with high specificity and sensitivity in both the original cohort and the validation cohort. In a later analysis, HLA-associated TCR beta chains were found to be more clonally expanded and to have lower generation probabilities than equally common non-associated chains. The only immune exposure information available for the cohort was CMV serostatus. According to a later analysis, parvovirus B19, influenza, CMV and Epstein-Barr virus appeared linked to several top co-occurrence clusters. A later genetic analysis associated a missense DCLRE1C variant with V-gene and J-gene trimming of TCR beta chains, and an independent cohort replicated the association. Sequencing depth was assumed to be roughly uniform across donors in the presence/absence analyses, though that assumption may not hold. A further reported finding was that TCR beta sequences accurately predicted the HLA-A and HLA-B alleles for most subjects in the first cohort. When HLA alleles, especially DR and DQ, strongly co-occurred, attributing TCR associations to individual alleles was difficult. The authors suggested that the approach could potentially be extended to other disease states and immunological phenotypes. Correlated functional status among segregating V segments might reflect linkage disequilibrium, but an unknown experimental factor could not be ruled out. The earlier analysis of about 600 of the donors excluded some 15 rarely observed V segments, including chromosome 9 orphons, because counts were too low. Specific HLA alleles were associated with about 17,000 TCR beta sequences at a false discovery rate of 0.05 in a later analysis. In vitro tests confirmed that a few of the cytomegalovirus-associated TCR beta chains recognize cytomegalovirus antigens. Some IMGT-functional V segments, including TRBV6-2 and TRBV6-3, could not be told apart with the 87-base-pair reads, so those segments were excluded. In this cohort, only TCR beta chains were sequenced, and detectable features were limited by the absence of alpha or paired-chain data. The sequencing pipeline was judged likely to have produced a cluster of highly shared sequence variants as a technical artifact. In a later analysis, most CMV-associated TCR beta chains were found to appear HLA-restricted, with HLA associations seemingly driven largely by CMV exposure. Across donors, most TCR sequences were observed very rarely, whereas some public TCRs were present in many individuals. In a later analysis, the rate of TCR association differed among HLA loci, with DRB1 alleles having the most associated TCRs and HLA-C alleles having the fewest. In a later genetic analysis, fewer N-insertions in productive TCRs were reported among donors in an Asian-associated ancestry cluster than the roughly 710-donor mean. A total of 164 TCR beta chains were listed by the study as associated with cytomegalovirus. Broadly in line with IMGT annotations, most TCR beta V segments showed up in productive rearrangements about 87% or about 30% of the time in an earlier analysis of several hundred of the donors. Because HLA typing was unavailable for some donors at each locus, only the typed subset was used in association tests.

The method behind the library was the immunoSEQ multiplex PCR assay. The multiplex PCR relied on a mix of 60 forward primers for TCR Vbeta segments and 13 reverse primers for TCR Jbeta segments. The CDR3 region of rearranged TCR beta genes was amplified from genomic DNA with a multiplex PCR assay. Amplified TCR beta libraries were sequenced as 87-base-pair reads on the Illumina HiSeq System. The authors' pipeline ran thus. A later analysis counted about 80 million unique TCR beta chains across the 700 or so repertoires, and 10 million to 11 million of these chains were shared by at least two donors. To remove PCR and sequencing errors, raw reads were error-corrected and collapsed into unique sequences using a nearest-neighbor algorithm that merged closely related sequences. V, D and J gene segments were assigned by aligning CDR3 sequences to IMGT reference sequences. For a sequence to be retained, a match of at least six nucleotides to both a V gene segment and a J gene segment was required. Rearrangements were classified as productive when the CDR3 lacked stop codons and remained in frame with V and J, and all other rearrangements were classified as non-productive. CDR3 was defined by IMGT convention, running from the second conserved V-encoded cysteine to the conserved J-encoded phenylalanine. Sequences without an unambiguous match to a single V gene segment were excluded from the earlier analysis of several hundred of the donors. In an earlier analysis of about 590 of the donors, a V segment was called functional when productive rearrangements were above 56.7%, and segregating when the standard deviation between donors exceeded 5%. A statistical classification framework was built to diagnose cytomegalovirus status from the catalog of TCR beta chain sequences. In a later analysis, V and J genes were assigned by comparing TCR nucleotide sequences against IMGT/GENE-DB human TR gene sequences. A later analysis assigned CDR3 sequences and most-parsimonious VDJ recombination scenarios with the TCRdist pipeline. In a later analysis, each TCR beta chain was defined by its CDR3 amino acid sequence together with its V-gene family, and reads lacking a unique V-gene family were excluded. In a later analysis, fewer than 600 highly shared, low-generation-probability nucleotide sequences were removed to address suspected cross-contamination and a sequencing artifact. In a later analysis, a clonal expansion index was calculated for each public chain from normalized within-repertoire ranks of inferred template counts. In a later analysis, generation probabilities were computed using a VDJ recombination model fitted to out-of-frame rearrangements, and the results were checked against IGoR. In a later analysis, hypergeometric tests were used to score TCR-TCR, TCR-HLA and TCR-CMV co-occurrence, with a repertoire-size bias correction applied to TCR pairs. False discovery rates were estimated in a later analysis by permuting HLA or CMV assignments 20 times. In a later analysis, co-occurring TCRs were grouped using DBSCAN, and TCRdist sequence similarity was added for clustering within HLA-allele-positive subsets. Repertoires with fewer than 30,000 or more than 120,000 public chains were left out of co-occurrence clustering, as were a handful of repertoires with anomalous nucleotide sharing. In TCRdb, the immuneACCESS table is reduced to in-frame sequences with V and J assigned. These tables do not hold every clone; where another copy was compared, an unresolved V gene accounts for under half, and the others remain unexplained. The V and J calls and clone size are taken from that table; D and trimming were inferred from the DNA. This sample gives over 150,000 clones in total; 68% of them show up just once. The ten top clones hold less than 1.5% of the sample.

Including cysteine and phenylalanine, the CDR3 has 17 amino acids. The CDR3 DNA has 51 bases and is translated from base 1. V trim: 2 bases; J trim: 4 bases; unmatched bases: 10. The germline V gene gives CDR1 as SGDLS and CDR2 as YYNGEE. Comment on this clone: It lacks a known antigen. No much larger clone exists at a distance of one base, and base qualities are not known.

In total, around 600 healthy bone marrow donors made up the cohort. Cohort members were all nominally healthy when sampled, although unrecorded immune exposures were likely present. The donor was CMV seronegative and belonged to the group of over 300 seronegative cohort members. A peripheral blood sample was provided by each donor, and peripheral blood mononuclear cells were used for TCR beta sequencing. Genomic DNA extraction from the blood cell samples was performed with the Qiagen DNeasy Blood Extraction Kit. Material: PBMCs. This TCR came from a man between 45 and 60 years old in good health and CMV-seronegative. The rearranged chain carries TRBV9 and TRBJ2-3; 10 bases in between match TRBD2. The DNA sequence is given as TGTGCCAGCAGCGTCCGTCCCCTAGCGGGGGCCTCAGATACGCAGTATTTT. Protein translation: CASSVRPLAGASDTQYF.